Below, 17 T cell receptor beta chains from the same sample are listed, as sequenced in a study of cytomegalovirus exposure and HLA in healthy donors. PCR amplification relied on 60 Vbeta primers (plus 13 Jbeta primers). Some clones are missing from TCRdb's copy, which holds only in-frame ones; the method was immunoSEQ multiplex PCR. The sample consists of 160,000 or so clones, approximately 80% of them appearing once. The sequenced material came from PBMCs. These receptors were obtained from a middle-aged man in good health and CMV-seropositive.

This clone occurred once. The chain couples TRBV11-1 to TRBJ2-5; D might be TRBD1 (5 bases). This CDR3 region has 15 residues. The germline V gene encodes CDR1 SGHAT and CDR2 FQDESV (reference sequence). V gave up 1 base and J gave up 4 bases, with 13 bases separating them. The CDR3 protein is CASSLGGRVGETQYF. CDR3 coding DNA: TGTGCCAGCAGCTTAGGCGGCAGGGTGGGAGAGACCCAGTACTTC.

The chain uses TRBV5-1 and TRBJ1-3, with D possibly being TRBD1 (5 bases). The CDR3 length is 15 residues. Trimming took off 2 bases at V and 0 bases at J, with 9 bases between the two ends. Germline assignment: CDR1 SGHRS and CDR2 YFSETQ. This CDR3 reads CASSLWGTSGNTIYF. As DNA, the CDR3 is TGCGCCAGCAGCTTATGGGGCACCTCTGGAAACACCATATATTTT.

The chain joins TRBV5-1 to TRBJ1-2, with 7 bases identical to TRBD1. Germline V gene sequence: CDR1 SGHRS, CDR2 YFSETQ. The junction had 5 bases not matched to a gene; V was cut back by 1 base and J by 2 bases. The CDR3 is 15 amino acids. The CDR3 loop is CASSLQQGINYGYTF. In DNA, the CDR3 is TGCGCCAGCAGCTTGCAACAGGGGATCAACTATGGCTACACCTTC.

This chain links TRBV7-2 with TRBJ1-5, with 7 bases lining up with TRBD1. With 3 bases clipped from V and 6 bases from J, the junction kept 5 bases outside the gene matches. This CDR3 has 14 amino acids. CDR1 is SGHTA, CDR2 FQGNSA, per germline. DNA of the CDR3: TGTGCCAGCAGCTTCAAAGGGGGCGGTCAGCCCCAGCATTTT. Its translation: CASSFKGGGQPQHF. Together with reference TRBV7-2 and TRBJ1-5, the CDR3 gives the full variable domain: GAGVSQSPSNKVTEKGKDVELRCDPISGHTALYWYRQSLGQGLEFLIYFQGNSAPDKSGLPSDRFSAERTGGSVSTLTIQRTQQEDSAVYLCASSFKGGGQPQHFGDGTRLSIL.

The V gene is TRBV5-1, the J gene TRBJ2-7, with 7 bases lining up with TRBD1. CDR1 and CDR2 (germline): SGHRS, YFSETQ. This CDR3 spans 15 amino acids. V gave up 2 bases and J gave up 4 bases; unmatched junction bases: 9. The CDR3 nucleotides read TGCGCCAGCAGCTTCGGGACAGTGGGGTTTTACGAGCAGTACTTC. Amino acids: CASSFGTVGFYEQYF.

V is TRBV4-1 and J is TRBJ2-2, with 9 bases identical to TRBD1. The CDR3 runs 17 residues. Germline CDR1 MGHRA, CDR2 YSYEKL. Trimming took 0 bases from V and 4 from J; bases not matched to a gene: 6. CDR3: CASSQEGQGYSTGELFF. DNA for the CDR3: TGCGCCAGCAGCCAAGAGGGACAGGGTTATTCCACCGGGGAGCTGTTTTTT.

The rearrangement uses TRBV4-2 and TRBJ1-3; a possible D gene is TRBD1 (5 bases). The CDR3 is 17 amino acids. Trimming stripped 0 bases from V and 0 bases from J, with 12 bases between. Germline V gene lookup returns CDR1 LGHNA and CDR2 YNFKEQ. CDR3 sequence: CASSQDPGGASGNTIYF. The CDR3 bases are TGTGCCAGCAGCCAAGATCCCGGGGGTGCCTCTGGAAACACCATATATTTT.

This clone was observed once. The rearrangement joins TRBV7-2 to TRBJ1-2; D unclear. CDR1 and CDR2 from the germline V gene are SGHTA and FQGNSA. The CDR3 is made up of 13 amino acids. The ends were cut back, 4 bases at V and 8 bases at J, with 14 bases in the middle. This CDR3 reads CASSSGPREGYTF. The DNA for the CDR3 is TGTGCCAGCAGCTCCGGTCCGAGGGAAGGCTACACCTTC.

Turning to this clone: Different DNA sequences within this sample yield the same CDR3. The CDR3 reads CASSPQETQYF. The DNA of the CDR3 is TGTGCCAGCAGCCCACAAGAGACCCAGTACTTC. The chain links TRBV6-1 to TRBJ2-5, with D uncertain. There are 11 residues in the CDR3. CDR1 is MNHNS and CDR2 is SASEGT in the germline V gene. The germline V and J ends were trimmed by 6 bases and 2 bases, with 4 bases remaining between them.

This rearrangement joins TRBV9 to TRBJ2-2, with D perhaps matching TRBD1 (6 bases). Germline CDR1 and CDR2: SGDLS and YYNGEE. There are 14 residues in the CDR3. Trimming took off 1 base at V and 5 bases at J, with 9 bases between the two ends. The CDR3 here is CASSVTTGTGELFF. The DNA for the CDR3 is TGTGCCAGCAGCGTAACCACAGGGACCGGGGAGCTGTTTTTT. Combining the CDR3 with reference TRBV9 and TRBJ2-2 gives the whole variable domain DSGVTQTPKHLITATGQRVTLRCSPRSGDLSVYWYQQSLDQGLQFLIQYYNGEERAKGNILERFSAQQFPDLHSELNLSSLELGDSALYFCASSVTTGTGELFFGEGSRLTVL.

The chain is built from TRBV15 and TRBJ2-3; the match to TRBD2 covers 9 bases. The length of the CDR3 is 16 residues. Trimming took 0 bases from V and 7 from J; bases not matched to a gene: 8. Germline V gives CDR1 LNHNV, CDR2 YYDKDF (reference sequence). This CDR3 reads CATSRDRRLAVNTQYF. The CDR3 nucleotides are TGTGCCACCAGCAGAGATCGAAGACTAGCGGTAAATACGCAGTATTTT.

CDR3 sequence: CASIVTGGSRQPQHF. The CDR3 DNA is TGTGCCAGCATAGTGACAGGGGGCTCTCGGCAGCCCCAGCATTTT. The chain combines TRBV28 with TRBJ1-5; 10 nucleotides align to TRBD1. Trimming removed 7 bases from V and 7 bases from J; junction bases left unmatched: 10. CDR1 is MDHEN, CDR2 SYDVKM, per germline. This CDR3 is built from 15 residues.

The table lists this clone with a count of one. Other DNA variants within this sample encode the same CDR3. The chain uses TRBV6-5 and TRBJ2-1; TRBD1 matches at 7 bases. The V gene end was trimmed by 0 bases and the J gene end by 9 bases; junction bases not matched to a gene: 2. This CDR3 comprises 13 residues. From germline, CDR1 is MNHEY and CDR2 SVGAGI. The CDR3 DNA reads TGTGCCAGCAGTTACTCGAAGGGGGCTGAGCAGTTCTTC. This sequence encodes CASSYSKGAEQFF.

V usage is TRBV4-2 and J usage is TRBJ1-4, with D possibly TRBD1 on 6 matching bases. The CDR3 is made up of 16 amino acids. V was pared by 5 bases and J by 2 bases, with 15 bases between. The germline V gene has CDR1 LGHNA and CDR2 YNFKEQ. The CDR3 region is CASSGLPDSTNEKLFF. The CDR3 nucleotides read TGTGCCAGCAGCGGACTGCCGGACAGTACTAATGAAAAACTGTTTTTT.

The V gene is TRBV28, the J gene TRBJ1-1, with D possibly matching TRBD1 (5 bases). V lost 2 bases, J lost 1 base, and 11 bases lay in between. The CDR3 length is 15 residues. CDR1 is MDHEN, CDR2 SYDVKM, per germline. Here the CDR3 DNA reads TGTGCCAGCAGTTTACGAGTAACAGGGAACACTGAAGCTTTCTTT. It is translated as CASSLRVTGNTEAFF. Full variable domain (rest looked up from reference TRBV28 and TRBJ1-1): DVKVTQSSRYLVKRTGEKVFLECVQDMDHENMFWYRQDPGLGLRLIYFSYDVKMKEKGDIPEGYSVSREKKERFSLILESASTNQTSMYLCASSLRVTGNTEAFFGQGTRLTVV.

Of note for this clone: The same CDR3 arises from other DNA sequences in this sample as well. The chain links TRBV6-5 to TRBJ1-2; unclear D gene. The CDR3 runs 12 residues. CDR1 and CDR2 from the germline V gene are MNHEY and SVGAGI. V was clipped by 2 bases and J by 5 bases, with 6 bases between them. The DNA of the CDR3 is TGTGCCAGCAGTTACGGAGGTTATGGCTACACCTTC. Protein sequence: CASSYGGYGYTF.

This rearrangement joins TRBV5-4 to TRBJ2-7, with D tentatively TRBD2 (6 bases). With 0 bases removed from V and 0 bases from J, the gap between germline ends came to 7 bases. CDR1 is SGHNT and CDR2 is YYREEE in the germline V gene (reference sequence). This CDR3 is 14 amino acids long. The chain's CDR3 is CASSLVRDSYEQYF. The CDR3 nucleotides read TGTGCCAGCAGCTTGGTGCGGGACTCCTACGAGCAGTACTTC.